This paragraph covers one T cell receptor (beta chain) sequence. Its antigen is currently unknown. This specimen comes from a study of early T cells in non-severe SARS-CoV-2 infection. In the study overall: Sequencing was performed on bulk RNA from unsorted whole blood, leaving chains unpaired.

Study-wide results and caveats: A preference for anti-spike CD8 responses marked VDJdb matching, which missed private and CD4 specificities.

Per the germline V gene, CDR1 is SGHRS and CDR2 is YFSETQ. Trimming at V came to 4 bases and at J to 9 bases, leaving 12 bases not matched to a gene. CDR3 length: 16 residues. Researchers tagged individual cDNA molecules with unique molecular identifiers. In TCRdb, the 5' RACE reads were re-called with MiXCR into one record per CDR3 protein. The sample records 80,000 to 95,000 distinct CDR3 sequences, roughly 14% being singletons. The sample comprised whole blood. The chain employs TRBV5-1 and TRBJ1-6; TRBD1 agrees at 8 bases. This receptor was identified in an adult who was a healthcare worker with PCR-confirmed SARS-CoV-2 infection or an uninfected control (not recorded which). CDR3 in amino acids: CASSVQGGLPSSPLHF. CDR3 DNA: TGCGCCAGCAGCGTACAGGGGGGGCTTCCCAGTTCACCCCTCCACTTT.